This T cell receptor beta chain derives from a study of low-dose radiotherapy and immunotherapy resistance in tumors. Study at large: Treatment included intravenous cyclophosphamide dosed at 200 mg/m2 every two weeks, one day before radiation and immunotherapy. From cycle 1 day 1, patients took oral aspirin 300 mg every day for four cycles.

The sample's time point: before trial treatment. Along with nivolumab and ipilimumab, donors received aspirin, low-dose cyclophosphamide and low-dose radiotherapy. Eligibility required advanced solid tumors lacking tumor-infiltrating lymphocytes. The CDR3 has 16 amino acids. Trimming removed 4 bases from V and 4 bases from J, with 16 bases in between. Germline CDR1 is MNHEY and CDR2 is SVGEGT. Primers used for first-strand cDNA, a TRAV- and TRBV-specific set, covered both alpha and beta chains. PCR amplification of the TCRs was performed with Phusion for 20 PCR cycles, and it relied on a constant-region primer together with a V-primer adapter. Each CDR3 protein gets one entry after TCRdb re-called the reads with MiXCR. The sample lists about 64,000 distinct CDR3 sequences; less than 30% were seen once. Many counts were recorded for this clonotype.

This TCR came from a male donor with rectosigmoid adenocarcinoma. This rearrangement joins TRBV6-2 or TRBV6-3 to TRBJ2-2; either TRBD1 or TRBD2 may supply D (7 bases each). This specimen was PBMCs, taken before treatment. CDR3 in amino acids: CASSSHRGGPTGELFF. CDR3 coding DNA: TGTGCCAGCAGTTCCCACAGGGGAGGGCCCACCGGGGAGCTGTTTTTT.